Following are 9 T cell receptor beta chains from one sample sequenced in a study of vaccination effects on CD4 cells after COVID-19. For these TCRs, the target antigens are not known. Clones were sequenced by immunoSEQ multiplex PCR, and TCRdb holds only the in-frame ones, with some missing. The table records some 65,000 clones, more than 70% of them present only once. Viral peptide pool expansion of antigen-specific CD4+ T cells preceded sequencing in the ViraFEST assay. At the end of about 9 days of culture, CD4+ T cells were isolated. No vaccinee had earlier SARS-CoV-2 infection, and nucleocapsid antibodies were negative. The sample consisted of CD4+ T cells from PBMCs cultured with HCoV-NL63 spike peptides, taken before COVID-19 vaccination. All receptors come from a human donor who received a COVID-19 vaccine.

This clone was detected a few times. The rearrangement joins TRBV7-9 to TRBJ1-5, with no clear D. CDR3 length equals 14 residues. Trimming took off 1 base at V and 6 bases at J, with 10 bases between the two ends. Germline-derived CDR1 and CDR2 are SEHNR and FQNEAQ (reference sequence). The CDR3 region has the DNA TGTGCCAGCAGCTTAGATACTGCTGGTCAGCCCCAGCATTTT. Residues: CASSLDTAGQPQHF.

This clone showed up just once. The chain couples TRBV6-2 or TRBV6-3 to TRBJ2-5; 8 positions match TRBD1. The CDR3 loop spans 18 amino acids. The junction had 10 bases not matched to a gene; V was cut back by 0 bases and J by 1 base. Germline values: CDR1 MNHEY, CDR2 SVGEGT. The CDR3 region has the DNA TGTGCCAGCAGTTACTCGATATTGGACAGGGTCTCCCAAGAGACCCAGTACTTC. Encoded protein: CASSYSILDRVSQETQYF.

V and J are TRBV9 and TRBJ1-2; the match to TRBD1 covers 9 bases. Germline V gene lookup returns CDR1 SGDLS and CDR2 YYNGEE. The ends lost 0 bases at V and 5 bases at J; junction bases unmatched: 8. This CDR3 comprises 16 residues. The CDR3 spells CASSVDTGTGRYGYTF. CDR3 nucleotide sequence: TGTGCCAGCAGCGTAGATACCGGGACAGGGAGGTATGGCTACACCTTC.

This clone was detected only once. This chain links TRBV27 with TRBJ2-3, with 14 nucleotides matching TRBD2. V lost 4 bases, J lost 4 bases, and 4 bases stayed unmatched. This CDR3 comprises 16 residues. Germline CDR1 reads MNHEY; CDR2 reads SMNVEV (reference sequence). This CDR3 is CASSSMGLAGADTQYF. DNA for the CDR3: TGTGCCAGCAGTTCCATGGGACTAGCGGGGGCAGATACGCAGTATTTT.

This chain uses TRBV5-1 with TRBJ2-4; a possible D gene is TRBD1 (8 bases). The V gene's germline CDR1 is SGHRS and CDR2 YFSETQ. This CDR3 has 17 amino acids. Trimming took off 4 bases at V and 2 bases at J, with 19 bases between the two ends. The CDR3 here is CASSPGQAGETKNIQYF. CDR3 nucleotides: TGCGCCAGCAGCCCGGGACAGGCGGGGGAGACCAAAAACATTCAGTACTTC.

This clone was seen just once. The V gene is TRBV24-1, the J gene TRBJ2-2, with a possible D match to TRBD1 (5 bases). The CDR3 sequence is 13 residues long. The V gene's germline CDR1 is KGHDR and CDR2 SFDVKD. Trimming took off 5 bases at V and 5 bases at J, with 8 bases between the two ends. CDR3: CATSVQGTGELFF. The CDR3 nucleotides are TGTGCCACCAGTGTTCAGGGAACCGGGGAGCTGTTTTTT.

In nucleotides, the CDR3 is TGTGCCAGCAGTCTAAGAGGTGACAGAGATCAGCCCCAGCATTTT. It encodes CASSLRGDRDQPQHF. This chain connects TRBV6-6 to TRBJ1-5; TRBD1 might be the D (5 bases). Looked up from germline, CDR1 is MNHNY and CDR2 is SVGAGI (reference sequence). The CDR3 is made up of 15 amino acids. The V end was cut by 5 bases, the J end by 5 bases, with 16 bases between.

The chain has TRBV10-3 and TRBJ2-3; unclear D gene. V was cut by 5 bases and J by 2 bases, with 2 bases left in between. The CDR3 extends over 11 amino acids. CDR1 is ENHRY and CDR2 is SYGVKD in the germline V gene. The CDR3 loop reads CAISNTDTQYF. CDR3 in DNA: TGTGCCATCAGTAACACAGATACGCAGTATTTT.

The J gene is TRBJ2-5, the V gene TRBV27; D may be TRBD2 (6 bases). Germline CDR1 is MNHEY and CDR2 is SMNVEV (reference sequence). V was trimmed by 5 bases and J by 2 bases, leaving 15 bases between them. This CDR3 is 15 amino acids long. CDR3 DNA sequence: TGTGCCAGCAGTGACATGTGGGGGGATCAAGAGACCCAGTACTTC. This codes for CASSDMWGDQETQYF.